This is a list of T cell receptor beta chains from one sample in a study of T cell responses to AZD1222 COVID-19 vaccine. This table comes from immunoSEQ multiplex PCR, and its TCRdb copy is limited to in-frame clones, with some not included. The sample has some 110,000 clones; about 80% are singletons. The source material was peripheral blood, sampled on day 0 of AZD1222 vaccination. The source is an adult in good health. Both conserved end residues are trimmed from each CDR3. The listing skips clone size in some rows; elsewhere it reads once, few, many or a size class.

>.|TRBV5-4|TRBJ1-2
ASSPSRVGFGYT
>once|TRBV6-4|TRBJ2-2
ASSAGGSTGELF
>.|TRBV5-5|TRBJ1-1
ASRSQVREAF
>once|TRBV5-1|TRBJ1-1
ASTLQGTATGTEAF
>.|TRBV9|TRBJ2-3
ASSVEPSGGATDTQY
>.|TRBV11-2|TRBJ1-2
ASSPGGYGYT
>few|TRBV5-1|TRBJ1-5
ASSPGTGSNQPQH
>.|TRBV6-5|TRBJ1-2
ASSLGDRPSEGYT
>.|TRBV5-1|TRBJ2-1
ASSTDGYNEQF
>.|TRBV7-2|TRBJ1-2
ASSTRQGFAQGYT
>.|TRBV5-1|TRBJ1-2
ASSLVPGDREDKYGYT
>few|TRBV7-9|TRBJ2-4
ASSLQGNIQY
>once|TRBV7-8|TRBJ2-2
ASSLAGQTTGELF
>.|TRBV4-2|TRBJ2-1
ASSQEASYNEQF
>.|TRBV2|TRBJ1-5
ASSRARLHLPQH
>.|TRBV11-2|TRBJ1-2
ASSSILTGIYGYT
>.|TRBV18|TRBJ2-1
ASSQGTGTHNEQF
>.|TRBV7-2|TRBJ2-5
ASSSGSAAD
>few|TRBV11-2|TRBJ1-6
ASSLDRDGFLH
>.|TRBV5-5|TRBJ1-2
ASSLGQGDGYT
>.|TRBV5-8|TRBJ2-2
ASSPGLAGNTGELF
>.|TRBV2|TRBJ1-2
ASSTDREYDGYT
>.|TRBV18|TRBJ2-1
ASSPFGLAAGGLDFNEQF
>.|TRBV11-3|TRBJ1-5
ASSSAQH
>once|TRBV16|TRBJ2-7
ASRKLDHSTYEQY
>.|TRBV18|TRBJ2-3
ASSQSTDTQY
>many|TRBV2|TRBJ2-6
ASNPGGGSGANVLT
>.|TRBV11-2|TRBJ2-1
ASSAGGSGGNEQF
>.|TRBV2|TRBJ1-2
ASIGGLGTYGYT
>few|TRBV3-1/TRBV3-2|TRBJ2-5
ASSPGDLAETQY
>.|TRBV7-9|TRBJ1-1
ASSLNTAEAF
>.|TRBV20-1|TRBJ1-1
SATDWQEAF
>.|TRBV19|TRBJ1-4
ATRDMIFGKLF
>.|TRBV18|TRBJ2-7
ASSPIGSNEQY
>.|TRBV4-2|TRBJ1-1
ASSQVPGGYVTEAF
>.|TRBV7-8|TRBJ1-4
ASSSAGAANEKLF
>.|TRBV5-4|TRBJ2-3
ASSSQTGSDTQY
>once|TRBV10-2|TRBJ1-6
ASSEGYKVVYSPLH
>.|TRBV4-2|TRBJ2-2
ASSQETSANTGELF
>few|TRBV7-2|TRBJ2-7
ASSFAGGAEEQY
>.|TRBV19|TRBJ2-2
ASTPGANTGELF
>.|TRBV29-1|TRBJ2-7
SVGPGTSGKSSYEQY
>.|TRBV7-2|TRBJ2-5
ASSLAGLAGETQY
>.|TRBV9|TRBJ1-1
ASSPGSWAEAF
>.|TRBV6-5|TRBJ1-4
ASSRTPTNEKLF
>.|TRBV5-6|TRBJ1-5
ASSWDRNQPQH
>.|TRBV4-2|TRBJ2-5
ASSQAAGYQETQY
>.|TRBV11-3|TRBJ2-5
ASSSDRSGGTQY
>once|TRBV6-6|TRBJ1-5
ASCRRADRGSSNQPQH
>.|TRBV4-2|TRBJ2-7
ASSQESRDEQY
>.|TRBV6-5|TRBJ1-6
ASAPAGGKNSPLH
>.|TRBV23-1|TRBJ2-1
ASSQGLWQYEQF
>.|TRBV4-2|TRBJ2-5
ASSQVSRTQETQY
>.|TRBV14|TRBJ2-7
ASSQGLLSAYEQY
>.|TRBV18|TRBJ1-2
ASSPGQGHGYT